The present entry profiles one T cell receptor beta chain with its context. Antigen unknown. Trimming took 4 bases from V and 2 from J, leaving 9 bases between them. The germline CDR1 and CDR2 sequences are SGHRS and YFSETQ. The CDR3 totals 14 residues. Produced via immunoSEQ multiplex PCR; TCRdb's table is partial and in-frame only. The data hold approximately 120,000 clones, with 93% observed a single time. This sample was included in a study of T cell responses to AZD1222 COVID-19 vaccine. Study context: Second-dose intervals near 4 or 12 weeks were combined. Broader study findings: Clonal diversity was possibly underestimated, and the donors were mostly white British, with more females.

The sequenced sample was peripheral blood, obtained on day 0 of AZD1222 vaccination. The clonotype comes from an adult in good health. V and J are TRBV5-1 and TRBJ2-2; no clear D. The CDR3 reads CASSPNGNTGELFF. The CDR3, as DNA: TGCGCCAGCAGCCCCAATGGAAACACCGGGGAGCTGTTTTTT.